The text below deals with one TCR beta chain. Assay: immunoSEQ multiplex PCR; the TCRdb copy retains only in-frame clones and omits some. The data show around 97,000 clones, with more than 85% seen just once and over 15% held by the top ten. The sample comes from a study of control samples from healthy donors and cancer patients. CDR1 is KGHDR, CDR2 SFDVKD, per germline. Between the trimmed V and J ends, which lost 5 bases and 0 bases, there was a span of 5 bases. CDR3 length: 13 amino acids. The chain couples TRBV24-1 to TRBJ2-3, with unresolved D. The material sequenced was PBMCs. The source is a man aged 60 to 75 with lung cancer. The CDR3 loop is CATSVASTDTQYF. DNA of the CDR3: TGTGCCACCAGTGTCGCAAGCACAGATACGCAGTATTTT.